This passage covers 11 T cell receptor beta chains from one sample sequenced in a study of blood T cells in healthy people across ages. Combining a sample-barcoded 5' primer with a J-beta primer mix, a second PCR ran for 7 to 11 cycles. One entry per CDR3 protein, called by TCRdb with MiXCR from the 5' RACE reads. The sample lists approximately 1.5 million distinct CDR3 sequences, 30% to 40% occurring once. Sequences were obtained from blood. All receptors derive from a woman in her twenties or thirties in good health.

The chain is built from TRBV4-2 and TRBJ2-3, with 7 bases fitting TRBD1. Unmatched junction bases numbered 9, after V lost 4 bases and J lost 2 bases. The CDR3 is made up of 16 amino acids. Germline CDR1 LGHNA, CDR2 YNFKEQ. The DNA of the CDR3 is TGTGCCAGCAGCCGTAAAGGGACAGAATACACAGATACGCAGTATTTT. This gives the protein CASSRKGTEYTDTQYF.

In the case of this clonotype: With a much larger clone just one base away, this may be a read error. This rearrangement joins TRBV2 to TRBJ1-5, with D unresolved. This CDR3 comprises 14 residues. The ends were cut back, 3 bases at V and 0 bases at J, with 6 bases in the middle. Per germline, CDR1 SNHLY and CDR2 FYNNEI. CDR3 loop: CASSDGYSNQPQHF. The CDR3 DNA is TGTGCCAGCAGTGACGGTTATAGCAATCAGCCCCAGCATTTT.

This rearrangement joins TRBV24-1 to TRBJ2-7; D is unresolved. V lost 1 base and J 8 bases, leaving 8 bases between the germline ends. This CDR3 is 12 amino acids long. Germline values: CDR1 KGHDR, CDR2 SFDVKD. The CDR3 reads CATSDFTVQQYF. In DNA, the CDR3 is TGTGCCACCAGTGATTTCACGGTCCAGCAGTACTTC.

In regard to this clonotype: Given a much more abundant clone one base away, this may be a read error. V usage is TRBV29-1 and J usage is TRBJ2-7; 11 nucleotides match TRBD1. Trimming at V came to 5 bases and at J to 6 bases, leaving 21 bases not matched to a gene. Germline-derived CDR1 and CDR2 are SQVTM and ANQGSEA. The CDR3 length is 18 residues. CDR3 sequence: CSVFDPGQGVAFEAEQYF. The CDR3 region has the DNA TGCAGCGTTTTCGATCCGGGACAGGGGGTGGCATTTGAGGCCGAGCAGTACTTC.

The V call is TRBV30, the J call TRBJ1-5, with D hard to call. Trimming cost V 4 bases and J 7 bases, with 11 bases left between them. CDR3 length equals 12 residues. From germline, CDR1 is GTSNPN and CDR2 SVGIG (reference sequence). The CDR3, as DNA: TGTGCCTGGACGAGCGGAGGACAGCCCCAGCATTTT. Translated, it gives CAWTSGGQPQHF.

The chain couples TRBV5-1 to TRBJ1-6, with no clear D. Trimming left V 6 bases short and J 8 bases short, with 12 bases between. The CDR3 length is 13 residues. Germline V gene data show CDR1 as SGHRS and CDR2 as YFSETQ. CDR3 loop: CASKETGDSPLHF. The CDR3 region has the DNA TGCGCCAGCAAGGAGACGGGCGATTCACCCCTCCACTTT.

In its sample, this clonotype was seen many times. J is TRBJ2-7 and V is TRBV7-3; weak D call: TRBD2 (6 bases). Trimming took off 4 bases at V and 6 bases at J, with 13 bases between the two ends. Germline CDR1 and CDR2: SGHTA and FQGTGA. The CDR3 length is 13 residues. The CDR3 DNA follows: TGTGCCAGCAGCTCCGGGCGGGGCTCCGAGCAGTACTTC. Translation gives CASSSGRGSEQYF.

The V and J genes are TRBV6-5 and TRBJ1-2; no firm D call. Between the trimmed V and J ends, which lost 0 bases and 2 bases, there was a span of 10 bases. Germline CDR1 and CDR2: MNHEY and SVGAGI. This CDR3 contains 15 residues. The CDR3 is CASSYSPGINYGYTF. In DNA, the CDR3 is TGTGCCAGCAGTTACTCGCCCGGGATCAACTATGGCTACACCTTC.

Note on this clonotype: A single base separates this from a much larger clone, so it may be a read error. The V call is TRBV4-1, the J call TRBJ2-1, with TRBD2 matching 7 bases. Per the germline V gene, CDR1 is MGHRA and CDR2 is YSYEKL. V lost 1 base to trimming and J lost 4 bases; unmatched junction nucleotides: 7. CDR3 length equals 16 residues. The CDR3 sequence: CASSQVPGGSYNEQFF. In DNA form, the CDR3 reads TGCGCCAGCAGCCAAGTCCCGGGGGGATCGTACAATGAGCAGTTCTTC.

In its sample, this clonotype was seen a few times. The V gene is TRBV7-9, the J gene TRBJ2-7, with a possible D match to TRBD1 (6 bases). CDR1 is SEHNR and CDR2 is FQNEAQ in the germline V gene (reference sequence). V was pared by 4 bases and J by 4 bases, with 14 bases between. This CDR3 is 14 amino acids long. CDR3 DNA sequence: TGTGCCAGCAGCTCCCCCGCAGGGGAGTACGAGCAGTACTTC. Its protein product is CASSSPAGEYEQYF. The full variable domain, rest sourced from reference TRBV7-9 and TRBJ2-7, is DTGVSQNPRHKITKRGQNVTFRCDPISEHNRLYWYRQTLGQGPEFLTYFQNEAQLEKSRLLSDRFSAERPKGSFSTLEIQRTEQGDSAMYLCASSSPAGEYEQYFGPGTRLTVT.

This clonotype appeared many times. The chain links TRBV12-3 or TRBV12-4 to TRBJ1-2; no clear D gene. Between the trimmed V and J ends, which lost 6 bases and 2 bases, there was a span of 10 bases. The CDR3 has 13 residues. In DNA, the CDR3 is TGTGCCAGCAGCCCTTATCCCAACTATGGCTACACCTTC. Amino acids: CASSPYPNYGYTF.